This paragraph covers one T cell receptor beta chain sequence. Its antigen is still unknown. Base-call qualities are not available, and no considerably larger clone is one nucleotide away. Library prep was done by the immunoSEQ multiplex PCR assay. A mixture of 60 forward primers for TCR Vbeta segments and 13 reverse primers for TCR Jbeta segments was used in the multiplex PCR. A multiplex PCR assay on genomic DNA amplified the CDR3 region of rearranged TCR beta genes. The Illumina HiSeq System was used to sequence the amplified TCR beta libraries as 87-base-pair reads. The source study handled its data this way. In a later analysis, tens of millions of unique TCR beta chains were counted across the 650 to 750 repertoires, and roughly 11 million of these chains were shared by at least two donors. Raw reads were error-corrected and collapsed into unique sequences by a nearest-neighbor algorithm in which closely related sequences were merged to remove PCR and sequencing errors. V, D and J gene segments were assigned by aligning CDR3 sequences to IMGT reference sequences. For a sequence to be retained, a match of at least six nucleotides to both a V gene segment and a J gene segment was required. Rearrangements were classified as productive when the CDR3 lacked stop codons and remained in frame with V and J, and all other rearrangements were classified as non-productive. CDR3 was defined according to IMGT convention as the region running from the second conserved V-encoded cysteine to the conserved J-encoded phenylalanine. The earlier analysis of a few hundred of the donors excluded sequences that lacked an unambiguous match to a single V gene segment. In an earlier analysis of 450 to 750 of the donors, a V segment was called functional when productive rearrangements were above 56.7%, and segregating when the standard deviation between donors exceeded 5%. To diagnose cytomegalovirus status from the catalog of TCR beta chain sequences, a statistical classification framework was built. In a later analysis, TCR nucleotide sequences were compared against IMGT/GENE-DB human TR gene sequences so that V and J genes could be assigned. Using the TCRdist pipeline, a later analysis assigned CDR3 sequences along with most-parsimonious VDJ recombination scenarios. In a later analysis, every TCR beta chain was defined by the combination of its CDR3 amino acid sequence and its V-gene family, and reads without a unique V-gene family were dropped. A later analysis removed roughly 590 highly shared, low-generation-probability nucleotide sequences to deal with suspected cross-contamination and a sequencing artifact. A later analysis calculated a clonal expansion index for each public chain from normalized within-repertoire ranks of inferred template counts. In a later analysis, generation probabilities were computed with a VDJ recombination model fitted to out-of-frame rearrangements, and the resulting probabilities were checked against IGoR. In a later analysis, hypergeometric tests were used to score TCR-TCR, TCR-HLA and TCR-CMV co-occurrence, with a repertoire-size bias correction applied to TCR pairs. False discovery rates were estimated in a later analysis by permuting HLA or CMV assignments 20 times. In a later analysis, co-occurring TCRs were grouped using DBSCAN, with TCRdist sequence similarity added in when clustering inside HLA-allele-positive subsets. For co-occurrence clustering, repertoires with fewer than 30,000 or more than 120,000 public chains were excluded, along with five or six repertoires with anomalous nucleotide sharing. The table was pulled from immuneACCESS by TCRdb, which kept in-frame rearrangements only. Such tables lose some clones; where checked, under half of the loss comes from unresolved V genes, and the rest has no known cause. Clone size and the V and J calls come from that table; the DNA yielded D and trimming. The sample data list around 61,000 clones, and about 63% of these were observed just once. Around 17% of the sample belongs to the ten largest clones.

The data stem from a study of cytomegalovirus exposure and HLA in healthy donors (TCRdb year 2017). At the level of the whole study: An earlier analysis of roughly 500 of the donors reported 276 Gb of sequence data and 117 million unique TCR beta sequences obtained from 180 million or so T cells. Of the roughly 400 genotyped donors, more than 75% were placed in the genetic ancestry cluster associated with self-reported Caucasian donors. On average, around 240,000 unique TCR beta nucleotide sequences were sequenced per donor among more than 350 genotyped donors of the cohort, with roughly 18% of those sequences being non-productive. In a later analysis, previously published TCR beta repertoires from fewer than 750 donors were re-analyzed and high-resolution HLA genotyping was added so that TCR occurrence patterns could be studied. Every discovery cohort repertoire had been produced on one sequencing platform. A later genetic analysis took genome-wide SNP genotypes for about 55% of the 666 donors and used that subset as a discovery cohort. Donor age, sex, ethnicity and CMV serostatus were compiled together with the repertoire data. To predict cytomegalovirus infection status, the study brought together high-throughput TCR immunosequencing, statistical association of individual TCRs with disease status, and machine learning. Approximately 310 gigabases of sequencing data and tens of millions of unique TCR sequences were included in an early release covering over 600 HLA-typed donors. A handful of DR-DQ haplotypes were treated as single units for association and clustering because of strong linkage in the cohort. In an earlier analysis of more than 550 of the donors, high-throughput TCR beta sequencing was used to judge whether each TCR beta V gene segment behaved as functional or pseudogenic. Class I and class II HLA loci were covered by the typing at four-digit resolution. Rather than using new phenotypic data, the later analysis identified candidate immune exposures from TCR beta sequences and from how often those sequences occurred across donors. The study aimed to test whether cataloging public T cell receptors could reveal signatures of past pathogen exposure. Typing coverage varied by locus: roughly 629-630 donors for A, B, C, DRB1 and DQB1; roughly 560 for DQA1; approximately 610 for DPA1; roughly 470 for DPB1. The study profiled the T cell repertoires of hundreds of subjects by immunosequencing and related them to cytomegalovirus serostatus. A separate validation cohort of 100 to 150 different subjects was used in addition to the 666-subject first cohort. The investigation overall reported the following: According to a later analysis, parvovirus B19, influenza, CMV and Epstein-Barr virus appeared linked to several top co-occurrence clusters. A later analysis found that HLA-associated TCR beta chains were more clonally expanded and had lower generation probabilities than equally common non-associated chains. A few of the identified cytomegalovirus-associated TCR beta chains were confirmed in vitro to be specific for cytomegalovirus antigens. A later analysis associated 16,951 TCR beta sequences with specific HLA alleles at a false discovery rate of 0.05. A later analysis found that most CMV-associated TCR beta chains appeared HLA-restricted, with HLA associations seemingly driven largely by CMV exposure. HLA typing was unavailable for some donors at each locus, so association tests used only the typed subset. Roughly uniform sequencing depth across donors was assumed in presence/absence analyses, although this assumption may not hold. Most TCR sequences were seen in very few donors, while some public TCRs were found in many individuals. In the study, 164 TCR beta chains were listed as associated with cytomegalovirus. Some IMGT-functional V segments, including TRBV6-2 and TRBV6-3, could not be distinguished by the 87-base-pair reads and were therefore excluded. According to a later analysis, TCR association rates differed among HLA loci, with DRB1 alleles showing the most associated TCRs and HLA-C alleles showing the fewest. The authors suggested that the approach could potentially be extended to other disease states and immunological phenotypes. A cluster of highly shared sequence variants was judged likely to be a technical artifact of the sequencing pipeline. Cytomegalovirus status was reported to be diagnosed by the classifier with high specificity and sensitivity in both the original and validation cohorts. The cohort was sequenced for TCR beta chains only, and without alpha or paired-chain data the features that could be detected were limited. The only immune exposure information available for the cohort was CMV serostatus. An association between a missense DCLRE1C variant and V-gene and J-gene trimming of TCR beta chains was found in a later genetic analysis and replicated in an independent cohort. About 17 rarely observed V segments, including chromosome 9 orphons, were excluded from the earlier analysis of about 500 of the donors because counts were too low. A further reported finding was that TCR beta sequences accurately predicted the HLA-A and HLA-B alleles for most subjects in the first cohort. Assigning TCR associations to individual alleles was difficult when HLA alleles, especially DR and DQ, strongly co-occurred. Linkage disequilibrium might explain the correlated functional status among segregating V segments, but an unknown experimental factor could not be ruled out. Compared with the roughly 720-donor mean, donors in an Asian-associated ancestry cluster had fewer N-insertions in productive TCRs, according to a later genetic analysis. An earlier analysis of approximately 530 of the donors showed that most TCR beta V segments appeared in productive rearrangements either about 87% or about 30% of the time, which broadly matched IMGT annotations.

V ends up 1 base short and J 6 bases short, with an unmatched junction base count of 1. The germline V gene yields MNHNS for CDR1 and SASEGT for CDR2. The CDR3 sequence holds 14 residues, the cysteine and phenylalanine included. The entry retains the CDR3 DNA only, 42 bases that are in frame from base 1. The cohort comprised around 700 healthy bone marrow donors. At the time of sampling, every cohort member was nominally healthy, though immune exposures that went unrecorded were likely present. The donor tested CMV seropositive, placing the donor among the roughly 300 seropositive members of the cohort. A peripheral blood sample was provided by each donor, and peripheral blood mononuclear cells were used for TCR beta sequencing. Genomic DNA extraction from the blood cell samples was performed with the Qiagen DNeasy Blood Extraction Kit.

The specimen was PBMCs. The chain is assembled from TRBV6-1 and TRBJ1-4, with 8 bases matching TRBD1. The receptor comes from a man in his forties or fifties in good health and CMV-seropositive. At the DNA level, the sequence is TGTGCCAGCAGTGAAGGACAGGGGTATGAAAAACTGTTTTTT. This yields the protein CASSEGQGYEKLFF.